Below, 10 T cell receptor beta chains from the same sample are listed, as sequenced in a study of T cells in Graves' hyperthyroidism and ophthalmopathy. TCR beta CDR3 regions were amplified from RNA. HTBI primers drove first-round RT-PCR of the TCR CDR3. TCRdb independently ran MiXCR on the multiplex PCR reads; one entry per CDR3 protein. The sample holds roughly 580,000 distinct CDR3 sequences; 11% to 15% are singletons and the top ten take almost 6%. What was sequenced was blood. Receptors were obtained from a woman aged 30 to 39 with Graves' hyperthyroidism that later progressed to Graves' ophthalmopathy.

This clonotype was seen many times. The chain links TRBV28 to TRBJ1-1, with 7 bases that match TRBD1. With 9 bases clipped from V and 4 bases from J, the junction kept 8 bases outside the gene matches. The CDR3 has 13 residues. In germline, CDR1 is MDHEN, CDR2 SYDVKM. This CDR3 is CASHYRQGTEAFF. The CDR3 bases are TGTGCCAGTCATTATAGACAGGGCACTGAAGCTTTCTTT.

This clonotype was counted at least ten times. V is TRBV2 and J is TRBJ1-5; 7 bases are shared with TRBD1. J lost 4 bases, V lost 5 bases, and 5 bases had no gene match. The CDR3 extends over 14 amino acids. CDR1 is SNHLY and CDR2 is FYNNEI in the germline V gene. CDR3 loop: CASSSMDRNQPQHF. CDR3 nucleotides: TGTGCCAGCAGTTCCATGGACAGGAATCAGCCCCAGCATTTT. The full variable domain, with the rest looked up from reference TRBV2 and TRBJ1-5, is EPEVTQTPSHQVTQMGQEVILRCVPISNHLYFYWYRQILGQKVEFLVSFYNNEISEKSEIFDDQFSVERPDGSNFTLKIRSTKLEDSAMYFCASSSMDRNQPQHFGDGTRLSIL.

This clonotype was observed at least ten times. This chain links TRBV10-3 with TRBJ1-3; 9 bases are a match to TRBD1. The CDR3 spans 15 residues. CDR1 is ENHRY, CDR2 SYGVKD, per germline. V shed 6 bases, J shed 4 bases, and the junction held 7 bases outside the gene matches. CDR3 in amino acids: CAISGQGFAGNTIYF. The CDR3 DNA follows: TGTGCCATCAGCGGACAGGGGTTCGCCGGAAACACCATATATTTT.

In this sample, this clonotype turned up a few times. CDR3 amino acids: CASSVDRGGYGYTF. DNA for the CDR3: TGTGCCAGCAGCGTGGACAGGGGTGGCTATGGCTACACCTTC. The V gene is TRBV9, the J gene TRBJ1-2; TRBD1 matches 9 bases. Germline CDR1 is SGDLS and CDR2 is YYNGEE. V lost 2 bases and J lost 4; bases outside the gene matches: 3. This CDR3 region has 14 residues.

This clonotype has ten or more counts. The rearrangement joins TRBV2 to TRBJ1-2; D unresolved. CDR3 length: 11 amino acids. Germline CDR1 and CDR2: SNHLY and FYNNEI. V dropped 3 bases and J dropped 8 bases, with 7 bases sitting between them. The CDR3 DNA is TGTGCCAGCAGTGAGGGGTACGGCTACACCTTC. It yields the protein CASSEGYGYTF. Drawing the rest from reference TRBV2 and TRBJ1-2, the complete variable domain is EPEVTQTPSHQVTQMGQEVILRCVPISNHLYFYWYRQILGQKVEFLVSFYNNEISEKSEIFDDQFSVERPDGSNFTLKIRSTKLEDSAMYFCASSEGYGYTFGSGTRLTVV.

This clonotype was recorded once. A much larger clone sits a single nucleotide away, making a read error possible. This chain joins TRBV27 and TRBJ1-1; D call uncertain. Germline V gene sequence: CDR1 MNHEY, CDR2 SMNVEV (reference sequence). There are 13 residues in the CDR3. CDR3 protein: CASSYSSNTEASF. In DNA form, the CDR3 reads TGTGCCAGCAGTTATTCGAGCAACACTGAAGCTTCCTTT.

This clonotype came up many times. CDR3 protein: CASSLGPSGETYNEQFF. CDR3 nucleotides: TGTGCCAGCAGCTTAGGGCCCTCAGGGGAAACCTACAATGAGCAGTTCTTC. This chain links TRBV7-3 with TRBJ2-1; weak D call: TRBD1 (6 bases). CDR3 length equals 17 residues. The germline V gene has CDR1 SGHTA and CDR2 FQGTGA. Trimming left V 2 bases short and J 2 bases short, with 16 bases between.

At least ten counts were recorded for this clonotype. This chain links TRBV7-2 with TRBJ2-3; D is unclear. This CDR3 contains 14 residues. From germline, CDR1 is SGHTA and CDR2 FQGNSA. V gave up 5 bases and J gave up 4 bases, with 13 bases separating them. CDR3 region: CASSRTPVADTQYF. CDR3 coding DNA: TGTGCCAGCAGCCGGACCCCTGTGGCAGATACGCAGTATTTT.

This clonotype was found many times. This chain uses TRBV28 with TRBJ2-1; the D gene could be TRBD1 or TRBD2 (6 bases each). The germline V gene has CDR1 MDHEN and CDR2 SYDVKM. The germline V and J ends were trimmed by 7 bases and 7 bases, with 26 bases remaining between them. The CDR3 contains 17 residues. CDR3 sequence (DNA): TGTGCCAGCAAAGGAGGGGGTGACTCGGCCTGGAGGAATGAGCAGTTCTTC. It codes for CASKGGGDSAWRNEQFF.

This clonotype has only a few counts. CDR3 protein: CASSSTGLAGAEFSYNEQFF. The CDR3 bases are TGTGCCAGCAGCTCGACGGGACTAGCGGGGGCTGAGTTCTCCTACAATGAGCAGTTCTTC. The chain recombines TRBV7-8 with TRBJ2-1; 14 positions agree with TRBD2. This CDR3 has 20 residues. Germline trimming cut 4 bases from V and 0 bases from J; bases unmatched to any gene: 11. Looked up from germline, CDR1 is SGHVS and CDR2 is FQNEAQ. Full variable domain (remainder filled in from reference TRBV7-8 and TRBJ2-1): GAGVSQSPRYKVAKRGQDVALRCDPISGHVSLFWYQQALGQGPEFLTYFQNEAQLDKSGLPSDRFFAERPEGSVSTLKIQRTQQEDSAVYLCASSSTGLAGAEFSYNEQFFGPGTRLTVL.